The clone carrying this T cell receptor (beta chain) has more than one count but fewer than ten. What it recognizes is unknown. Documented treatment: oral pan-JAK inhibitor, 5-10 mg twice daily. The entry originates in a study of CD8+ T cells in alopecia areata. Study background: The drug, tofacitinib, lasted 6 to 18 months, followed by 6 months off drug. Scoring treated patients' severity relied on the percentage of scalp area affected. Study findings and constraints: Expanded CD8+ clones among the top 100, and scalp clonality, were significantly decreased by tofacitinib.

Per germline, CDR1 SQVTM and CDR2 ANQGSEA. This CDR3 is built from 13 residues. V was pared by 5 bases and J by 5 bases, with 15 bases between. Following RNA extraction, reverse transcription yielded cDNA that acted as the sequencing template. The data were produced by immunoSEQ multiplex PCR, yet TCRdb's version contains in-frame clones alone and is incomplete. The sample includes 110,000 to 150,000 clones, less than 70% seen only once; the top ten take 15% to 20%. The sample in question was CD8+ T cells sorted from blood, obtained at week 4, from a patient treated with tofacitinib. This sequence was found in a human donor with alopecia areata. This chain joins TRBV29-1 and TRBJ1-2; D possibly corresponds to TRBD1 (6 bases). CDR3 residues: CSVRTDGEYGYTF. CDR3 DNA sequence: TGCAGCGTTCGGACAGACGGAGAATATGGCTACACCTTC.